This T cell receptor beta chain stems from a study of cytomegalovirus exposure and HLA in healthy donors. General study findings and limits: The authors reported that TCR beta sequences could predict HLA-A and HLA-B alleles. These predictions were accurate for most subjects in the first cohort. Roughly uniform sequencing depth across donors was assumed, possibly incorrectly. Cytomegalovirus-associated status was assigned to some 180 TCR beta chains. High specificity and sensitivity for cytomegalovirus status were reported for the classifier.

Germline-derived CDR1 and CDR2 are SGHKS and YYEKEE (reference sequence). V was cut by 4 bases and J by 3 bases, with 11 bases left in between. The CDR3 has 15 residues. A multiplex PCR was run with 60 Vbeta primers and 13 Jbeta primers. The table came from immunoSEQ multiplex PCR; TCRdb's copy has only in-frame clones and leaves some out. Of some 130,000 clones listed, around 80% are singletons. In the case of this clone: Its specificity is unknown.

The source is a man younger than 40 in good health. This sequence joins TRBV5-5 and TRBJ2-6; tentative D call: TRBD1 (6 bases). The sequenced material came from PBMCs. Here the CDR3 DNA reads TGTGCCAGCAGCGAAACAGGGAATGGGGCCAACGTCCTGACTTTC. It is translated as CASSETGNGANVLTF.